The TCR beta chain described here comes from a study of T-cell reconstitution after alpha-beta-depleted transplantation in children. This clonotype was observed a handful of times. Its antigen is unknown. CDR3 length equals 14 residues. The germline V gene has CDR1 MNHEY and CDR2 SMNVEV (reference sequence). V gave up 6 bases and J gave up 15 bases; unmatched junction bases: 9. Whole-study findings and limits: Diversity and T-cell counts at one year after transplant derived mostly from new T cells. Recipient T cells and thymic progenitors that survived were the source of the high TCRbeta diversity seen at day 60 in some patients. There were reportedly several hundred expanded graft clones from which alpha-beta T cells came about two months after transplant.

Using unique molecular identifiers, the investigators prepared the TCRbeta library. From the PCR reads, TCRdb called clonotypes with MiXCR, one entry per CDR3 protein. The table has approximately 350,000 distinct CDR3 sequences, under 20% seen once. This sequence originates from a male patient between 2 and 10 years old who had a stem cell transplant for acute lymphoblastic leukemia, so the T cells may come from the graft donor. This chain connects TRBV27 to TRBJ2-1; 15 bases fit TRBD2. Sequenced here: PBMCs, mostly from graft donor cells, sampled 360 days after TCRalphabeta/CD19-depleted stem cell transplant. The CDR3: CASRLRTSGRAMFF. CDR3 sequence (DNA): TGTGCCAGCAGACTACGGACTAGCGGGAGGGCCATGTTCTTC.